Listed below are T cell receptor beta chains from one sample, sequenced in a study of human T cells and chemical hapten exposure. One entry per CDR3 protein, called by TCRdb with MiXCR from the RACE reads. Counted here are 200,000 to 300,000 distinct CDR3 sequences, roughly 8.9% occurring once; the ten biggest clones make up 2% to 2.5%. The sample consisted of whole blood, taken in connection with sensitization to the hapten diphenylcyclopropenone (DPC). The receptors derive from a woman aged 40-49 years with alopecia areata. Some clones in this sample may be carry-over from other donors' samples. The CDR3 runs from the conserved cysteine through the conserved F or W. A D gene is named only where the DNA matches it firmly. The size of a clone is reported for some rows only, either as once, few or many, or as a class for expanded clones.

abundance	d_gene	v_gene	j_gene	CDR3aa	CDR3nt
few	.	TRBV18	TRBJ1-1	CASSPPSVTEAFF	TGTGCCAGCTCACCACCTTCCGTCACTGAAGCTTTCTTT
few	.	TRBV2	TRBJ1-2	CASSAENYGYTF	TGTGCCAGCAGTGCAGAAAACTATGGCTACACCTTC
few	.	TRBV3-2	TRBJ2-7	CASSPPGDSYEQYF	TGTGCCAGCAGCCCCCCCGGGGACTCCTACGAGCAGTACTTC
many	TRBD1	TRBV5-5	TRBJ2-4	CASSLVRQGAKNIQYF	TGTGCCAGCAGCTTGGTTCGACAGGGGGCCAAAAACATTCAGTACTTC
.	TRBD2	TRBV7-8	TRBJ2-1	CASSRGRTDEQFF	TGTGCCAGCAGCCGCGGGAGAACCGATGAGCAGTTCTTC
few	TRBD1	TRBV10-3	TRBJ2-7	CAIRKDRLTEQYF	TGTGCCATCAGGAAGGACAGGTTGACCGAGCAGTACTTC
many	.	TRBV5-1	TRBJ2-7	CASSDQPSYEQYF	TGCGCCAGCAGTGACCAGCCCAGCTACGAGCAGTACTTC
.	TRBD1	TRBV2	TRBJ1-1	CASSGDRVTEAFF	TGTGCCAGCAGTGGGGACAGGGTCACTGAAGCTTTCTTT
few	TRBD1	TRBV11-2	TRBJ2-3	CASSLGQALTDTQYF	TGTGCCAGCAGCCTCGGACAGGCCCTCACAGATACGCAGTATTTT
many	.	TRBV12-3/TRBV12-4	TRBJ2-1	CASGTRVNEQFF	TGTGCCAGCGGTACGCGAGTAAATGAGCAGTTCTTC
.	.	TRBV2	TRBJ2-7	CASSALGLLTAEQYF	TGTGCCAGCAGTGCTCTCGGACTCCTAACCGCCGAGCAGTACTTC
.	.	TRBV6-4	TRBJ1-1	CASSDQANTEAFF	TGTGCCAGCAGTGATCAAGCTAACACTGAAGCTTTCTTT
.	TRBD1	TRBV20-1	TRBJ2-7	CSARDPVQGAYEQYF	TGCAGTGCTAGAGATCCGGTCCAGGGGGCTTACGAGCAGTACTTC
.	TRBD2	TRBV7-8	TRBJ2-2	CASSLISSGSTGELFF	TGTGCCAGCAGCCTTATCTCTAGCGGGAGCACCGGGGAGCTGTTTTTT
.	TRBD2	TRBV19	TRBJ2-1	CASSIDRGLAGDNEQFF	TGTGCCAGTAGTATAGATCGGGGACTAGCGGGGGACAATGAGCAGTTCTTC
.	.	TRBV3-1	TRBJ1-3	CASSQESGNTIYF	TGTGCCAGCAGCCAAGAATCTGGGAACACCATATATTTT
.	TRBD1	TRBV12-3/TRBV12-4	TRBJ2-1	CASSHRGGNEQFF	TGTGCCAGCAGTCACAGGGGTGGTAATGAGCAGTTCTTC
.	.	TRBV5-1	TRBJ2-7	CASSPYLREPQYF	TGCGCCAGCAGCCCGTACCTAAGGGAGCCGCAGTACTTC
few	.	TRBV15	TRBJ1-2	CATSRGGGNGYGYTF	TGTGCCACCAGCAGAGGCGGAGGGAATGGCTATGGCTACACCTTC
.	TRBD1	TRBV12-3/TRBV12-4	TRBJ1-4	CASSRGRVNEKLFF	TGTGCCAGCAGCAGGGGGCGGGTAAATGAAAAACTGTTTTTT
few	.	TRBV27	TRBJ2-6	CASTHSGANVLTF	TGTGCCAGCACCCACTCTGGGGCCAACGTCCTGACTTTC
few	.	TRBV7-2	TRBJ2-1	CASSFVGYNEQFF	TGTGCCAGCAGCTTCGTCGGATACAATGAGCAGTTCTTC
.	TRBD1	TRBV5-1	TRBJ2-2	CASSPFTPGTGAGELFF	TGCGCCAGCAGCCCCTTCACCCCAGGGACAGGGGCCGGGGAGCTGTTTTTT
.	.	TRBV6-2/TRBV6-3	TRBJ2-5	CASTRQGGTQYF	TGTGCCAGCACCCGACAGGGAGGGACCCAGTACTTC
few	.	TRBV12-3/TRBV12-4	TRBJ2-1	CASSLTAMSSYNEQFF	TGTGCCAGCAGTTTAACGGCAATGAGCTCCTACAATGAGCAGTTCTTC
.	.	TRBV20-1	TRBJ2-3	CSASAYTDTQYF	TGCAGTGCTAGCGCCTACACAGATACGCAGTATTTT
.	.	TRBV28	TRBJ2-7	CASSSYMRRRSSYEQYF	TGTGCCAGCAGTTCCTACATGCGACGGAGGAGCTCCTACGAGCAGTACTTC
.	TRBD1	TRBV3-1	TRBJ1-1	CASSHPGQGVGTEAFF	TGTGCCAGCAGCCATCCGGGACAGGGTGTTGGCACTGAAGCTTTCTTT
.	.	TRBV11-2	TRBJ2-7	CASSFQPTYEQYF	TGTGCCAGCAGCTTCCAGCCTACCTACGAGCAGTACTTC
few	TRBD2	TRBV5-1	TRBJ2-1	CASSATLAGLYNEQFF	TGCGCCAGCAGCGCGACACTAGCGGGACTCTACAATGAGCAGTTCTTC
few	.	TRBV20-1	TRBJ1-5	CSASPNNNQPQHF	TGCAGTGCTAGCCCGAATAACAATCAGCCCCAGCATTTT
.	TRBD2	TRBV29-1	TRBJ2-1	CSVGVAGHNEQFF	TGCAGCGTTGGAGTAGCGGGTCACAATGAGCAGTTCTTC
few	.	TRBV2	TRBJ1-1	CASSEQRNTEAFF	TGTGCCAGCAGTGAACAGAGGAACACTGAAGCTTTCTTT
.	.	TRBV19	TRBJ1-2	CASTQEGTGGYTF	TGTGCCAGTACCCAGGAGGGTACTGGCGGCTACACCTTC
few	.	TRBV16	TRBJ1-4	CASSPATEKLFF	TGTGCCAGCAGCCCCGCTACCGAAAAACTGTTTTTT
.	.	TRBV10-3	TRBJ1-1	CAISAQTNTEAFF	TGTGCCATCAGTGCCCAGACGAACACTGAAGCTTTCTTT
few	.	TRBV7-2	TRBJ2-1	CASRDSRVLGNEQFF	TGTGCCAGCAGGGATAGCCGGGTTCTGGGAAATGAGCAGTTCTTC
many	.	TRBV7-9	TRBJ1-5	CASSTSNQPQHF	TGTGCCAGCAGTACCAGCAATCAGCCCCAGCATTTT
.	.	TRBV29-1	TRBJ1-3	CSAGGWGSNTIYF	TGCAGCGCTGGAGGCTGGGGATCAAACACCATATATTTT
.	.	TRBV20-1	TRBJ2-7	CSAKRRSSYEQYF	TGCAGTGCCAAGAGGAGAAGCTCCTACGAGCAGTACTTC
many	.	TRBV4-1	TRBJ2-7	CASSQGDGPYEQYF	TGCGCCAGCAGCCAAGGGGACGGTCCCTACGAGCAGTACTTC
.	.	TRBV12-3/TRBV12-4	TRBJ1-5	CASRQEPNQPQHF	TGTGCCAGCAGACAGGAGCCAAATCAGCCCCAGCATTTT
few	TRBD1	TRBV4-3	TRBJ2-7	CASSQELGDRVSYEQYF	TGCGCCAGCAGCCAAGAACTGGGTGACAGGGTTTCCTACGAGCAGTACTTC
few	TRBD2	TRBV6-5	TRBJ2-3	CASKTSGRDTQYF	TGTGCCAGTAAGACTAGCGGGAGAGATACGCAGTATTTT
.	TRBD2	TRBV20-1	TRBJ2-3	CSAPTSGSTDTQYF	TGCAGTGCCCCTACTAGCGGAAGCACAGATACGCAGTATTTT
.	TRBD2	TRBV10-3	TRBJ2-1	CAIMGTSGDPYNEQFF	TGTGCCATCATGGGGACTAGCGGGGACCCCTACAATGAGCAGTTCTTC
many	.	TRBV2	TRBJ2-4	CASSVTTGLAKNIQYF	TGTGCCAGCAGTGTAACAACAGGACTAGCCAAAAACATTCAGTACTTC
.	.	TRBV20-1	TRBJ1-1	CSAGDTFSEAFF	TGCAGTGCAGGGGACACTTTTTCTGAAGCTTTCTTT
many	.	TRBV7-3	TRBJ2-2	CASSVQHRTGELFF	TGTGCCAGCAGCGTACAGCATAGGACCGGGGAGCTGTTTTTT
few	TRBD1	TRBV12-3/TRBV12-4	TRBJ2-7	CASRPDRGTYEQYF	TGTGCCAGCAGACCAGACAGGGGCACCTACGAGCAGTACTTC
few	TRBD1	TRBV20-1	TRBJ1-5	CSATGQGYQPQHF	TGCAGTGCTACAGGACAGGGTTATCAGCCCCAGCATTTT
few	.	TRBV6-2/TRBV6-3	TRBJ1-1	CASRPMNTEAFF	TGTGCCAGCAGACCGATGAACACTGAAGCTTTCTTT
.	TRBD2	TRBV12-3/TRBV12-4	TRBJ2-7	CASSRTSGTTGEQYF	TGTGCCAGCAGCCGGACTAGCGGGACGACCGGCGAGCAGTACTTC
many	.	TRBV6-5	TRBJ2-3	CASSYSRGYTDTQYF	TGTGCCAGCAGTTACTCGAGGGGGTACACAGATACGCAGTATTTT
.	TRBD1	TRBV6-1	TRBJ2-5	CASSPTGMETQYF	TGTGCCAGCAGCCCGACAGGGATGGAGACCCAGTACTTC
.	.	TRBV2	TRBJ1-6	CASNRGGRDSPLHF	TGTGCCAGCAACCGGGGGGGACGAGATTCACCCCTCCACTTT
.	TRBD2	TRBV6-5	TRBJ2-2	CASSPSTSGSGGELFF	TGTGCCAGCAGTCCCTCGACTAGCGGGAGTGGCGGGGAGCTGTTTTTT
many	TRBD1	TRBV4-3	TRBJ1-6	CASSQDTGEYSPLHF	TGCGCCAGCAGCCAGGACACAGGGGAATATTCACCCCTCCACTTT